This passage covers 18 T cell receptor beta chains from one sample sequenced in a study of blood T cell repertoires in COVID-19. The repertoire was sequenced with immunoSEQ multiplex PCR; TCRdb's copy has only in-frame clones and lacks some. The table records approximately 47,000 clones, about 84% of them present only once. Sequenced: peripheral blood. The origin of the receptors is a woman aged 60-75 years with acute or convalescent COVID-19.

J is TRBJ2-7 and V is TRBV19; no definite D call. In germline, CDR1 is LNHDA, CDR2 SQIVND (reference sequence). V was trimmed by 3 bases and J by 5 bases, leaving 8 bases between them. The CDR3 is made up of 12 amino acids. Here the CDR3 DNA reads TGTGCCAGTAGTATCAGTACGAACGAGCAGTACTTC. This gives the protein CASSISTNEQYF.

The J gene is TRBJ1-3, the V gene TRBV28; 12 nucleotides match TRBD1. The CDR3 sequence is 17 residues long. The J segment lost 0 bases and the V segment lost 11 bases, leaving 11 bases of the junction unmatched. CDR1 MDHEN and CDR2 SYDVKM come from the germline V gene. CDR3: CAARRGTGGPSGNTIYF. DNA for the CDR3: TGTGCCGCCAGAAGGGGGACAGGGGGCCCCTCTGGAAACACCATATATTTT. The full variable domain, with the rest looked up from reference TRBV28 and TRBJ1-3, is DVKVTQSSRYLVKRTGEKVFLECVQDMDHENMFWYRQDPGLGLRLIYFSYDVKMKEKGDIPEGYSVSREKKERFSLILESASTNQTSMYLCAARRGTGGPSGNTIYFGEGSWLTVV.

This clone was found many times. The rearrangement links TRBV6-5 to TRBJ1-1; D might be TRBD1 (5 bases). CDR1 is MNHEY, CDR2 SVGAGI, per germline. CDR3 length: 14 amino acids. Trimming pared 3 bases from V and 1 base from J, leaving 9 bases between. The CDR3 reads CASSYTGANTEAFF. The CDR3 DNA is TGTGCCAGCAGTTATACAGGTGCGAACACTGAAGCTTTCTTT.

The J gene is TRBJ1-1, the V gene TRBV2; 8 bases map to TRBD1. CDR1 SNHLY and CDR2 FYNNEI come from the germline V gene. The CDR3 is 14 residues long. Losses at the gene ends were 6 bases for V and 4 bases for J; bases not matched to a gene: 7. CDR3 residues: CASRQTGQGTEAFF. CDR3 nucleotides: TGTGCCAGCAGACAGACAGGACAGGGCACTGAAGCTTTCTTT. Supplemented by reference TRBV2 and TRBJ1-1, the full variable domain reads EPEVTQTPSHQVTQMGQEVILRCVPISNHLYFYWYRQILGQKVEFLVSFYNNEISEKSEIFDDQFSVERPDGSNFTLKIRSTKLEDSAMYFCASRQTGQGTEAFFGQGTRLTVV.

The rearrangement joins TRBV5-8 to TRBJ2-2; 11 nucleotides align to TRBD2. The V gene's germline CDR1 is SGHTS and CDR2 YDEGEE. With V trimmed by 4 bases and J by 4 bases, 6 bases remained unmatched. The CDR3 extends over 16 amino acids. The CDR3 coding sequence is TGTGCCAGCAGCCCTGGGACTAGCGGTGTCACCGGGGAGCTGTTTTTT. The encoded protein is CASSPGTSGVTGELFF.

This clone was recorded a few times. The chain has TRBV4-1 and TRBJ2-4; D is unresolved. Germline lookup yields CDR1 MGHRA and CDR2 YSYEKL. This CDR3 is 15 amino acids long. The germline V and J ends were trimmed by 4 bases and 4 bases, with 14 bases remaining between them. Here the CDR3 reads CASSPEKVRKNIQYF. DNA for the CDR3: TGCGCCAGCAGCCCGGAGAAGGTCCGGAAAAACATTCAGTACTTC.

The chain links TRBV5-1 to TRBJ1-3; 8 positions agree with TRBD1. This CDR3 comprises 18 residues. CDR1 and CDR2 from the germline V gene are SGHRS and YFSETQ. Trimming took 0 bases from V and 2 from J; bases not matched to a gene: 10. The CDR3 DNA is TGCGCCAGCAGCTTGGGACAGGGGTCACCTCGAACTGGAAACACCATATATTTT. This gives the protein CASSLGQGSPRTGNTIYF. Full variable domain (remainder filled in from reference TRBV5-1 and TRBJ1-3): KAGVTQTPRYLIKTRGQQVTLSCSPISGHRSVSWYQQTPGQGLQFLFEYFSETQRNKGNFPGRFSGRQFSNSRSEMNVSTLELGDSALYLCASSLGQGSPRTGNTIYFGEGSWLTVV.

The chain employs TRBV7-3 and TRBJ2-3; D is perhaps TRBD2 (5 bases). The V gene lost 3 bases and the J gene lost 1 base, with 11 bases spanning the gap. The CDR3 consists of 15 residues. Per the germline V gene, CDR1 is SGHTA and CDR2 is FQGTGA. In DNA, the CDR3 is TGTGCCAGCAGCTTCGGGGATTTGGGCACAGATACGCAGTATTTT. Residues: CASSFGDLGTDTQYF.

The V and J genes are TRBV3-1 (or the pseudogene TRBV3-2) and TRBJ2-7; 7 nucleotides line up with TRBD1. Germline trimming cut 3 bases from V and 6 bases from J; bases unmatched to any gene: 5. This CDR3 contains 13 residues. Germline V gene data show CDR1 as LGHDT and CDR2 as YNNKEL (reference sequence). In nucleotides, the CDR3 is TGTGCCAGCAGCCAGACAGGGTCGCCCGAGCAGTACTTC. It yields the protein CASSQTGSPEQYF.

The chain joins TRBV11-2 to TRBJ2-1; 8 nucleotides agree with TRBD2. Losses at the gene ends were 1 base for V and 8 bases for J; bases not matched to a gene: 7. The germline V gene has CDR1 SGHAT and CDR2 FQNNGV. CDR3 length equals 15 residues. The CDR3, as DNA: TGTGCCAGCAGCTTAGGTAGCGGGACTGGGTATGAGCAGTTCTTC. The encoded protein is CASSLGSGTGYEQFF.

The rearrangement uses TRBV6-5 and TRBJ2-7, with a weak D call TRBD2 (6 bases). The germline gives CDR1 MNHEY, CDR2 SVGAGI. The germline V and J ends were trimmed by 2 bases and 0 bases, with 11 bases remaining between them. This CDR3 is 15 amino acids long. The CDR3 loop is CASSYGEASSYEQYF. CDR3 nucleotides: TGTGCCAGCAGTTACGGGGAGGCTTCCTCCTACGAGCAGTACTTC.

The rearrangement uses TRBV5-1 and TRBJ1-2; 9 bases match TRBD1. The trim removed 0 bases at V and 2 bases at J, leaving 5 bases unmatched. Germline CDR1 SGHRS, CDR2 YFSETQ. The CDR3 has 16 residues. The CDR3 loop reads CASSLGGQGRNYGYTF. The CDR3 DNA is TGCGCCAGCAGCTTGGGCGGACAGGGGAGGAACTATGGCTACACCTTC.

The chain has TRBV2 and TRBJ2-1, with TRBD2 identical over 14 bases. Germline-derived CDR1 and CDR2 are SNHLY and FYNNEI. V lost 6 bases and J lost 8; bases outside the gene matches: 12. This CDR3 comprises 17 residues. The chain's CDR3 is CASRGTSGSWGGDEQFF. The DNA for the CDR3 is TGTGCCAGCAGAGGGACTAGCGGGAGTTGGGGTGGGGATGAGCAGTTCTTC.

V is TRBV5-1 and J is TRBJ1-4; D is possibly TRBD1 (5 bases). The CDR3 runs to 16 residues. V shed 3 bases and J shed 8 bases, with 20 bases lying between them. Germline assignment: CDR1 SGHRS and CDR2 YFSETQ. The CDR3 is CASSSVPGGSGEKLFF. In nucleotides, the CDR3 is TGCGCCAGCAGCTCCGTCCCCGGGGGAAGCGGAGAAAAACTGTTTTTT.

This chain connects TRBV3-1 (or the pseudogene TRBV3-2) to TRBJ2-1; 8 bases fit TRBD1. The CDR3 covers 14 residues. Per the germline V gene, CDR1 is LGHDT and CDR2 is YNNKEL (reference sequence). Losses at the gene ends were 3 bases for V and 8 bases for J; bases not matched to a gene: 6. Here the CDR3 reads CASSHRTGLDEQFF. In DNA, the CDR3 is TGTGCCAGCAGCCATAGGACAGGGCTCGATGAGCAGTTCTTC.

In the case of this clone: A read error may produce the germline difference seen at one junction end. V usage is TRBV27 and J usage is TRBJ1-6; no firm D call. The germline V gene has CDR1 MNHEY and CDR2 SMNVEV (reference sequence). The CDR3 has 14 residues. CDR3 loop: CASKRAREASPPHF. DNA of the CDR3: TGTGCCAGCAAAAGAGCACGGGAGGCTTCACCCCCCCACTTT.

Only a few counts were recorded for this clone. The chain joins TRBV5-1 to TRBJ1-1, with 9 bases lining up with TRBD1. V lost 3 bases, J lost 8 bases, and 5 bases stayed unmatched. The CDR3 runs 13 residues. The germline gives CDR1 SGHRS, CDR2 YFSETQ. CDR3 sequence reads: CASSSDRGREAFF. The CDR3 bases are TGCGCCAGCAGCTCGGACAGGGGCCGCGAAGCTTTCTTT.

This rearrangement joins TRBV13 to TRBJ1-1; D is possibly TRBD1 (6 bases). Trimming stripped 5 bases from V and 1 base from J, with 20 bases between. CDR3 size: 17 residues. Per germline, CDR1 PRHDT and CDR2 FYEKMQ (reference sequence). The DNA for the CDR3 is TGTGCCAGCAGCCCTTATTCGGGGGGGCGGGGGAACACTGAAGCTTTCTTT. This codes for CASSPYSGGRGNTEAFF.